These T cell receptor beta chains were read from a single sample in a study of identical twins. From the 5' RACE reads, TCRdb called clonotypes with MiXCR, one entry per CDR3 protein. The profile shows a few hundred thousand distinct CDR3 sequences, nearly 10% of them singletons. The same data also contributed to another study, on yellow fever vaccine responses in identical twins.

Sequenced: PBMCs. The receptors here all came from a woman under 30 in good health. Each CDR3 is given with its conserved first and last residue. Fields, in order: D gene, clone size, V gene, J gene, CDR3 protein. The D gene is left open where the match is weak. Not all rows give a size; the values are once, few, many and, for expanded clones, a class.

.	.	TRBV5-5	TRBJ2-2	CASSLDGAGSGELFF
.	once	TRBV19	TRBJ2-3	CASRAVGLGTDTQYF
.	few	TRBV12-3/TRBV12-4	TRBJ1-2	CASSKSEGRGYTF
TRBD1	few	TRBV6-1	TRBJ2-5	CASCLEGDRQETQYF
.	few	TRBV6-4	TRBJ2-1	CASSDGNSYNEQFF
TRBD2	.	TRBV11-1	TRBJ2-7	CASSSPGLAGGPGDEQYF
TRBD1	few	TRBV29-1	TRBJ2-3	CSVAETGASTDTQYF
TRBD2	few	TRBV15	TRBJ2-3	CATLSGLTTDTQYF
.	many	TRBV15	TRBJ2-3	CATSSGGQGADTQYF
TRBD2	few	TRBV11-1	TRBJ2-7	CASSLESLAGGRTYEQYF
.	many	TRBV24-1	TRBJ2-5	CATSDPQETQYF
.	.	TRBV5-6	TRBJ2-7	CASSLAGYFPGSGVGEQYF
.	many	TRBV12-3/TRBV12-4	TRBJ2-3	CASSSAGTQYF
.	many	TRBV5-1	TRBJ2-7	CASSSQRTTLSYEQYF
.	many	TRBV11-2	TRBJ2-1	CASSLVVLGQISNNEQFF
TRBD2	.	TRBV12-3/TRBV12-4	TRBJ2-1	CASSWTSAAEQFF
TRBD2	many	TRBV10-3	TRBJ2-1	CAIRGTSGRANEQFF
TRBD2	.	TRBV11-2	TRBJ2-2	CASSSSWTSGGGNTGELFF
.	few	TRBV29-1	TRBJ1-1	CSVSDKGVDTEAFF
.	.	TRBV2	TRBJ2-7	CASSVPNGGEQYF
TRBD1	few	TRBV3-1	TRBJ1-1	CASRTGGSAEAFF
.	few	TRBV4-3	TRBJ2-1	CASQWDEQFF
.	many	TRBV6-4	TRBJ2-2	CASSDRSTGELFF
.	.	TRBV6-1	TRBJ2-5	CASSGTGGVQETQYF
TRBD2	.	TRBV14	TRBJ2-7	CASSQDRPRGLAGVFYEQYF
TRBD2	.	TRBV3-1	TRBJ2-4	CASSQEGGLATIQYF
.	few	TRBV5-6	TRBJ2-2	CASSSRSTGELFF
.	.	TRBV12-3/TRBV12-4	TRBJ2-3	CASSHQPPEYTDTQYF
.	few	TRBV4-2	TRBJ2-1	CASSRTARNEQFF
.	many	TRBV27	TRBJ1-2	CASSGDRNYGYTF
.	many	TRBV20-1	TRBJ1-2	CSARAGTDPNYGYTF
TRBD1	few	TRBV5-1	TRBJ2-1	CASSFIQGGEQFF